The 20 T cell receptor beta chains below were found in one sample sequenced in a study of blood T cell repertoires in COVID-19 (dated by TCRdb to about 2020). Library prep was done by the immunoSEQ multiplex PCR assay. TCRdb's version of the immuneACCESS table is confined to in-frame rearrangements and falls short of the full clone set. An unresolved V gene accounts for under half of the shortfall where checked; the remainder is of unknown origin. The table for this sample lists around 180,000 clones; roughly four fifths of them were counted only once. Together, the top ten hold approximately 12% of the sample. Sequencing input: peripheral blood. These receptors originate from a woman aged 80 or older with COVID-19, enrolled during active disease.

The CDR3, as DNA: TGTGCCAGCAGTTCCTCCCGACTAGCGGGAACCCCCGAGCAGTTCTTC. Translation gives CASSSSRLAGTPEQFF. The gene calls are TRBV27 and TRBJ2-1; TRBD2 agrees at 11 bases. J gave up 10 bases and V 4 bases, and 12 bases lay outside the gene matches. This CDR3 is 16 amino acids long. Germline V gene lookup returns CDR1 MNHEY and CDR2 SMNVEV (reference sequence).

DNA for the CDR3: TGCAGCGCCCGGGGTGGGCCAAAGTACGAGCAGTACTTC. It translates to CSARGGPKYEQYF. The rearrangement links TRBV29-1 to TRBJ2-7; D may be TRBD2 (5 bases). CDR3 length: 13 residues. Germline values: CDR1 SQVTM, CDR2 ANQGSEA. V was pared by 7 bases and J by 4 bases, with 17 bases between.

Only one count was recorded for this clone. V usage is TRBV19 and J usage is TRBJ2-5; 9 bases are shared with TRBD2. There are 16 residues in the CDR3. Germline V gene lookup returns CDR1 LNHDA and CDR2 SQIVND (reference sequence). Trimming cost V 2 bases and J 6 bases; bases outside gene matches: 10. CDR3 region: CASSILGAGGRQTQYF. CDR3 in DNA: TGTGCCAGTAGTATACTAGGGGCGGGGGGGCGTCAGACCCAGTACTTC.

The chain joins TRBV6-6 to TRBJ2-7; the D gene is possibly TRBD1 (5 bases). The CDR3 contains 15 residues. CDR1 is MNHNY, CDR2 SVGAGI, per germline (reference sequence). Trimming removed 2 bases at V and 2 bases at J, with 13 bases between. The CDR3, as DNA: TGTGCCAGCAGTTACAGGGGTCTGTTGACCTACGAGCAGTACTTC. This translates into CASSYRGLLTYEQYF.

CDR3 region: CASSFAGGNYEQYF. CDR3 nucleotide sequence: TGTGCCAGCAGCTTCGCAGGGGGAAACTACGAGCAGTACTTC. V gene TRBV7-9 combines with J gene TRBJ2-7, with TRBD1 identical over 7 bases. The CDR3 runs 14 residues. Germline CDR1 and CDR2: SEHNR and FQNEAQ (reference sequence). V gave up 3 bases and J gave up 3 bases; unmatched junction bases: 5. Looking up the rest from reference TRBV7-9 and TRBJ2-7 gives the full variable domain: DTGVSQNPRHKITKRGQNVTFRCDPISEHNRLYWYRQTLGQGPEFLTYFQNEAQLEKSRLLSDRFSAERPKGSFSTLEIQRTEQGDSAMYLCASSFAGGNYEQYFGPGTRLTVT.

This clone was observed a few times. The chain joins TRBV7-9 to TRBJ1-1; 9 nucleotides match TRBD1. Germline CDR1 reads SEHNR; CDR2 reads FQNEAQ (reference sequence). There are 13 residues in the CDR3. V was pared by 6 bases and J by 3 bases, with 2 bases of the junction left unmatched. CDR3 DNA sequence: TGTGCCAGCAGGCGGGACAGGGACACTGAAGCTTTCTTT. This gives the protein CASRRDRDTEAFF. Variable domain in full (rest from reference TRBV7-9 and TRBJ1-1): DTGVSQNPRHKITKRGQNVTFRCDPISEHNRLYWYRQTLGQGPEFLTYFQNEAQLEKSRLLSDRFSAERPKGSFSTLEIQRTEQGDSAMYLCASRRDRDTEAFFGQGTRLTVV.

This clone was counted once. The V and J genes are TRBV10-3 and TRBJ2-7; D unclear. CDR1 and CDR2 (germline): ENHRY, SYGVKD. The CDR3 totals 13 residues. The V end was cut by 7 bases, the J end by 0 bases, with 10 bases between. CDR3 DNA sequence: TGTGCCATCAAGGCAGACAACTCCTACGAGCAGTACTTC. Its translation is CAIKADNSYEQYF.

V gene TRBV20-1 combines with J gene TRBJ1-2, with 7 bases identical to TRBD1. The germline V gene has CDR1 DFQATT and CDR2 SNEGSKA (reference sequence). The CDR3 has 14 amino acids. The V segment lost 3 bases and the J segment 2 bases; nucleotides outside the gene matches: 6. The CDR3: CSASSGTVNYGYTF. The CDR3 DNA reads TGCAGTGCTAGTTCCGGGACAGTCAACTATGGCTACACCTTC.

Only one count was recorded for this clone. This chain links TRBV19 with TRBJ1-3; no firm D call. Germline CDR1 and CDR2: LNHDA and SQIVND (reference sequence). Trimming took off 6 bases at V and 1 base at J, with 10 bases between the two ends. This CDR3 region has 14 residues. DNA for the CDR3: TGTGCCAGTAGGGACTTGGTTTCTGGAAACACCATATATTTT. As protein: CASRDLVSGNTIYF.

V and J are TRBV9 and TRBJ2-6; D is undetermined. The germline gives CDR1 SGDLS, CDR2 YYNGEE. The V and J ends lost 4 bases and 0 bases respectively, with 14 bases between them. This CDR3 contains 17 residues. As DNA, the CDR3 is TGTGCCAGCAGCCCCCGCCCCAGTCGCTCTGGGGCCAACGTCCTGACTTTC. Translation gives CASSPRPSRSGANVLTF.

The chain has TRBV10-3 and TRBJ1-1; TRBD1 might be the D (5 bases). V lost 2 bases, J lost 4 bases, and 11 bases lay in between. Germline V gene sequence: CDR1 ENHRY, CDR2 SYGVKD. This CDR3 is 14 amino acids long. The chain's CDR3 is CAISERGTATEAFF. In nucleotides, the CDR3 is TGTGCCATCAGTGAGCGGGGGACTGCCACTGAAGCTTTCTTT.

The rearrangement joins TRBV20-1 to TRBJ1-2; D not resolved. V was clipped by 5 bases and J by 8 bases, with 12 bases between them. The germline V gene encodes CDR1 DFQATT and CDR2 SNEGSKA (reference sequence). This CDR3 has 11 residues. The CDR3 loop is CSALGVGGYTF. CDR3 coding DNA: TGCAGTGCTCTGGGAGTAGGCGGCTACACCTTC.

V usage is TRBV19 and J usage is TRBJ2-7; weak D call: TRBD1 (6 bases). Germline V gene lookup returns CDR1 LNHDA and CDR2 SQIVND (reference sequence). The V gene lost 6 bases and the J gene lost 0 bases, with 12 bases spanning the gap. The CDR3 has 14 amino acids. The CDR3 coding sequence is TGTGCCAGTAGGCCTTGGACAGCCTCCTACGAGCAGTACTTC. It codes for CASRPWTASYEQYF.

V gene TRBV11-2 combines with J gene TRBJ1-3, with 7 bases aligning to TRBD1. Germline CDR1 reads SGHAT; CDR2 reads FQNNGV. The CDR3 spans 15 residues. The J segment lost 3 bases and the V segment lost 5 bases, leaving 7 bases of the junction unmatched. CDR3 coding DNA: TGTGCCAGCAGCCTATCGACAGGGCATGGAAACACCATATATTTT. As protein: CASSLSTGHGNTIYF.

This clone was recorded a few times. The chain employs TRBV6-5 and TRBJ2-7, with 7 bases identical to TRBD1. The germline CDR1 and CDR2 sequences are MNHEY and SVGAGI. Germline trimming cut 5 bases from V and 2 bases from J; bases unmatched to any gene: 6. CDR3 length equals 14 residues. Written as DNA, the CDR3 is TGTGCCAGCAGTCGGACAGGTCTAACCTACGAGCAGTACTTC. Protein product: CASSRTGLTYEQYF.

The CDR3 region has the DNA TGTGCCAGCAGTTACATCGGGACCGGGGAGCTGTTTTTT. Encoded protein: CASSYIGTGELFF. The chain links TRBV6-5 to TRBJ2-2; no firm D call. Between the trimmed V and J ends, which lost 2 bases and 5 bases, there was a span of 6 bases. The germline V gene encodes CDR1 MNHEY and CDR2 SVGAGI. The CDR3 has 13 residues.

This clone was counted a single time. This rearrangement joins TRBV30 to TRBJ1-6; unclear D gene. The CDR3 contains 13 residues. The V end lost 3 bases, the J end lost 5 bases, and 8 bases lay between the germline ends. Looked up from germline, CDR1 is GTSNPN and CDR2 is SVGIG (reference sequence). The CDR3 reads CAWSPSNNSPLHF. DNA for the CDR3: TGTGCCTGGAGCCCCAGTAATAATTCACCCCTCCACTTT.

The chain has TRBV12-3 or TRBV12-4 and TRBJ1-6; D ambiguous. The CDR3 extends over 11 amino acids. V lost 7 bases and J lost 8, with 6 bases in between. Here the CDR3 reads CASTVYSPLHF. The CDR3 DNA sequence: TGTGCCAGCACAGTCTATTCACCCCTCCACTTT.

This chain uses TRBV4-1 with TRBJ2-1; a possible D gene is TRBD1 (7 bases). There are 12 residues in the CDR3. Trimming took 10 bases from V and 5 from J, leaving 12 bases between them. Germline CDR1 reads MGHRA; CDR2 reads YSYEKL. CDR3 sequence reads: CATGQRDNEQFF. DNA for the CDR3: TGCGCCACGGGACAGCGGGACAATGAGCAGTTCTTC.

The J gene is TRBJ2-5, the V gene TRBV12-3 or TRBV12-4; D is unclear. This CDR3 spans 11 amino acids. V was trimmed by 6 bases and J by 5 bases, leaving 7 bases between them. Written as DNA, the CDR3 is TGTGCCAGCAGATCTACGGAGACCCAGTACTTC. Translated: CASRSTETQYF.